Listed below are T cell receptor beta chains from one sample, sequenced in a study of OX40 agonist ivuxolimab in advanced cancers. Data came from immunoSEQ multiplex PCR; TCRdb stores just in-frame clones and leaves some out. This table holds tens of thousands of clones, about nine tenths found once. This specimen consisted of CD4+ or CD8+ T cells sorted from blood, obtained in a trial of the OX40 agonist ivuxolimab. These receptors came from an adult with an advanced solid tumor such as melanoma, head and neck, liver or kidney cancer. Each CDR3 is given with its conserved first and last residue. The order of the fields is CDR3 protein, CDR3 DNA, D gene, clone size, V gene, J gene. The D gene is left open where the match is weak. Rows give clone size only sometimes, using once, few, many, or a class for an expanded clone.

CDR3aa: CSARGGTEAFF; CDR3nt: TGCAGTGCTAGAGGGGGCACTGAAGCTTTCTTT; d_gene: .; abundance: .; v_gene: TRBV20-1; j_gene: TRBJ1-1
CDR3aa: CAWSPQQFNSPLHF; CDR3nt: TGTGCCTGGAGCCCCCAGCAGTTTAATTCACCCCTCCACTTT; d_gene: .; abundance: once; v_gene: TRBV30; j_gene: TRBJ1-6
CDR3aa: CASSLNTVNTIYF; CDR3nt: TGTGCCAGCAGCTTAAATACTGTAAACACCATATATTTT; d_gene: .; abundance: .; v_gene: TRBV11-2; j_gene: TRBJ1-3
CDR3aa: CASSLDYGAEGNTIYF; CDR3nt: TGTGCCAGCAGCTTAGATTACGGCGCCGAAGGAAACACCATATATTTT; d_gene: .; abundance: .; v_gene: TRBV7-9; j_gene: TRBJ1-3
CDR3aa: CASSYSGDGPTGELFF; CDR3nt: TGTGCCAGCAGTTACTCGGGAGACGGTCCCACCGGGGAGCTGTTTTTT; d_gene: .; abundance: .; v_gene: TRBV6-6; j_gene: TRBJ2-2
CDR3aa: CASSAGTASSYEQYF; CDR3nt: TGTGCCAGCAGCGCCGGGACTGCGAGCTCCTACGAGCAGTACTTC; d_gene: .; abundance: .; v_gene: TRBV5-4; j_gene: TRBJ2-7
CDR3aa: CASSLDQGGSVYTF; CDR3nt: TGTGCCAGCAGCTTGGATCAGGGAGGGAGTGTCTACACCTTC; d_gene: .; abundance: .; v_gene: TRBV5-4; j_gene: TRBJ1-2
CDR3aa: CASSFHRQGARGYTF; CDR3nt: TGTGCCAGCAGTTTCCATCGACAGGGGGCGCGGGGCTACACCTTC; d_gene: TRBD1; abundance: .; v_gene: TRBV28; j_gene: TRBJ1-2
CDR3aa: CASSIGQPPNNEQFF; CDR3nt: TGTGCCAGCTCTATCGGACAGCCCCCGAACAATGAGCAGTTCTTC; d_gene: .; abundance: .; v_gene: TRBV18; j_gene: TRBJ2-1
CDR3aa: CASIGARDRQMNSNQPQHF; CDR3nt: TGTGCCAGTATTGGGGCGAGGGACCGCCAAATGAATAGCAATCAGCCCCAGCATTTT; d_gene: .; abundance: .; v_gene: TRBV19; j_gene: TRBJ1-5
CDR3aa: CASTYGQLSYEQYF; CDR3nt: TGTGCCAGCACTTACGGACAGCTCTCCTACGAGCAGTACTTC; d_gene: .; abundance: once; v_gene: TRBV6-5; j_gene: TRBJ2-7
CDR3aa: CASSLEGISNQPQHF; CDR3nt: TGTGCCAGCAGCTTAGAGGGTATAAGCAATCAGCCCCAGCATTTT; d_gene: .; abundance: .; v_gene: TRBV7-9; j_gene: TRBJ1-5
CDR3aa: CASSASRQGSYEQYF; CDR3nt: TGTGCCAGCAGCGCGAGCAGACAGGGATCCTACGAGCAGTACTTC; d_gene: TRBD1; abundance: .; v_gene: TRBV2; j_gene: TRBJ2-7
CDR3aa: CASSPGQGARTEAFF; CDR3nt: TGTGCCAGCAGCCCGGGGCAGGGGGCTCGGACTGAAGCTTTCTTT; d_gene: TRBD1; abundance: .; v_gene: TRBV5-8; j_gene: TRBJ1-1
CDR3aa: CASSWDTNYGYTF; CDR3nt: TGTGCCAGCAGCTGGGACACAAACTATGGCTACACCTTC; d_gene: .; abundance: .; v_gene: TRBV7-9; j_gene: TRBJ1-2
CDR3aa: CASSLDSLNYGYTF; CDR3nt: TGTGCCAGCAGTCTCGACAGCCTTAACTATGGCTACACCTTC; d_gene: .; abundance: .; v_gene: TRBV27; j_gene: TRBJ1-2
CDR3aa: CASSVSGDVYEQYF; CDR3nt: TGTGCCAGCAGCGTTAGCGGGGACGTCTACGAGCAGTACTTC; d_gene: TRBD2; abundance: .; v_gene: TRBV7-6; j_gene: TRBJ2-7
CDR3aa: CASSLVRGGGYTF; CDR3nt: TGTGCCAGCAGCTTAGTGAGGGGCGGTGGCTACACCTTC; d_gene: .; abundance: .; v_gene: TRBV7-2; j_gene: TRBJ1-2
CDR3aa: CASSQSSGGFTDTQYF; CDR3nt: TGTGCCAGCAGCCAGTCTAGCGGGGGCTTCACAGATACGCAGTATTTT; d_gene: TRBD2; abundance: .; v_gene: TRBV4-2; j_gene: TRBJ2-3
CDR3aa: CASRALGGLDEQFF; CDR3nt: TGCGCCAGCAGGGCCTTAGGAGGGCTCGATGAGCAGTTCTTC; d_gene: .; abundance: .; v_gene: TRBV5-1; j_gene: TRBJ2-1
CDR3aa: CASSGYSGTGLNGYTF; CDR3nt: TGTGCCAGCAGTGGCTACTCCGGGACAGGCCTTAATGGCTACACCTTC; d_gene: TRBD1; abundance: once; v_gene: TRBV6-1; j_gene: TRBJ1-2
CDR3aa: CASSLYTRGGTDTQYF; CDR3nt: TGTGCCAGCAGCTTGTATACGAGGGGGGGCACAGATACGCAGTATTTT; d_gene: .; abundance: .; v_gene: TRBV5-4; j_gene: TRBJ2-3
CDR3aa: CASRTQGSGNTIYF; CDR3nt: TGTGCCAGCAGGACACAGGGCTCCGGAAACACCATATATTTT; d_gene: .; abundance: .; v_gene: TRBV6-5; j_gene: TRBJ1-3
CDR3aa: CASTRTGTSIGELFF; CDR3nt: TGTGCCAGCACAAGAACCGGGACTAGTATAGGGGAGCTGTTTTTT; d_gene: TRBD2; abundance: .; v_gene: TRBV6-6; j_gene: TRBJ2-2
CDR3aa: CASSRSLDGNEQFF; CDR3nt: TGTGCCAGCAGTCGGAGCTTGGATGGGAATGAGCAGTTCTTC; d_gene: .; abundance: few; v_gene: TRBV7-8; j_gene: TRBJ2-1
CDR3aa: CSVNRGDTIYF; CDR3nt: TGCAGCGTTAACAGGGGAGACACCATATATTTT; d_gene: TRBD1; abundance: .; v_gene: TRBV29-1; j_gene: TRBJ1-3
CDR3aa: CASSRDSANTGELFF; CDR3nt: TGTGCCAGCAGTAGGGACAGCGCAAACACCGGGGAGCTGTTTTTT; d_gene: TRBD1; abundance: .; v_gene: TRBV2; j_gene: TRBJ2-2
CDR3aa: CASSEAGAGNTIYF; CDR3nt: TGTGCCAGCAGTGAAGCGGGGGCTGGAAACACCATATATTTT; d_gene: .; abundance: .; v_gene: TRBV2; j_gene: TRBJ1-3
CDR3aa: CASSSVAGGPTGELFF; CDR3nt: TGTGCCAGCAGCTCCGTCGCAGGGGGCCCGACCGGGGAGCTGTTTTTT; d_gene: TRBD1; abundance: .; v_gene: TRBV7-8; j_gene: TRBJ2-2
CDR3aa: CASSERRDEQYF; CDR3nt: TGTGCCAGCAGTGAAAGGAGGGACGAGCAGTACTTC; d_gene: .; abundance: few; v_gene: TRBV6-1; j_gene: TRBJ2-7
CDR3aa: CASCALPNQPQHF; CDR3nt: TGTGCCAGCTGTGCACTGCCAAATCAGCCCCAGCATTTT; d_gene: .; abundance: few; v_gene: TRBV6-5; j_gene: TRBJ1-5
CDR3aa: CASSRTGGLNYGYTF; CDR3nt: TGTGCCAGCAGCCGCACAGGGGGCCTAAACTATGGCTACACCTTC; d_gene: TRBD1; abundance: .; v_gene: TRBV4-2; j_gene: TRBJ1-2
CDR3aa: CASSKTGGQETQYF; CDR3nt: TGTGCCAGCAGTAAGACAGGGGGCCAAGAGACCCAGTACTTC; d_gene: TRBD1; abundance: few; v_gene: TRBV2; j_gene: TRBJ2-5
CDR3aa: CASSFRGDYGYTF; CDR3nt: TGCGCCAGCAGCTTTAGAGGGGACTATGGCTACACCTTC; d_gene: .; abundance: few; v_gene: TRBV5-1; j_gene: TRBJ1-2
CDR3aa: CASSAGTSLGNEQFF; CDR3nt: TGTGCCAGTAGTGCCGGGACTAGCCTGGGGAATGAGCAGTTCTTC; d_gene: TRBD2; abundance: once; v_gene: TRBV19; j_gene: TRBJ2-1
CDR3aa: CASSFGTGAEQYF; CDR3nt: TGTGCCAGCAGCTTCGGGACAGGGGCCGAGCAGTACTTC; d_gene: TRBD1; abundance: .; v_gene: TRBV13; j_gene: TRBJ2-7